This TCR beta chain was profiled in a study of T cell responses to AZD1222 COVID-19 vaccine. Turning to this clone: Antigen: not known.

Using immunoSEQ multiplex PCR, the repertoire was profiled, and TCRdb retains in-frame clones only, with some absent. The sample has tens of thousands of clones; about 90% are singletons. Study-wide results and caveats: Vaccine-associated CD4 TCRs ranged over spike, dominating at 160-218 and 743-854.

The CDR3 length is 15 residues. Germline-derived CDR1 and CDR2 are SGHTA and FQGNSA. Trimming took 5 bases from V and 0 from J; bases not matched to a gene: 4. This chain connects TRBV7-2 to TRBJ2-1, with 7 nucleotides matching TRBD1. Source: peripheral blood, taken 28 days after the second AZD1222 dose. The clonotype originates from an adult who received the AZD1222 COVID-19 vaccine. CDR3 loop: CASSIDRDSYNEQFF. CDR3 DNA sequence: TGTGCCAGCAGCATCGACAGGGACTCCTACAATGAGCAGTTCTTC.